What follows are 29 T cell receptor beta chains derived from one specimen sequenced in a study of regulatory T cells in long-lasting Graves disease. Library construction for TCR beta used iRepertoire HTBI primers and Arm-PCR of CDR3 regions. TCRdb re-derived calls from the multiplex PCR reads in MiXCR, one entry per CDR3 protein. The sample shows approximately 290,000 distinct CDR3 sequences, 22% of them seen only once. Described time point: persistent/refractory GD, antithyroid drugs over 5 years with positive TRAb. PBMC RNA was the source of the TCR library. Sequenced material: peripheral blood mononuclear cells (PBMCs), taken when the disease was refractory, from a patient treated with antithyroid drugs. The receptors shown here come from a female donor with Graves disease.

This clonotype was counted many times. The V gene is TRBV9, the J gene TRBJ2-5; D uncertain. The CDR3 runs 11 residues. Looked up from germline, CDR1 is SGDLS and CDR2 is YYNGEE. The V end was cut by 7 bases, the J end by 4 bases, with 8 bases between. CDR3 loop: CASSTGETQYF. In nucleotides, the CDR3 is TGTGCCAGCTCAACCGGAGAGACCCAGTACTTC.

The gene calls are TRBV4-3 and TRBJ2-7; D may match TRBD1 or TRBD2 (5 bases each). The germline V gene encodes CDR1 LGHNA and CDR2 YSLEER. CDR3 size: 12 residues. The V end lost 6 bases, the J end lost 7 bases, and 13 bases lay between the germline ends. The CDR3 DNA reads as TGCGCCAGCAGGGGGACCACGGGGGAGCAGTACTTC. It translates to CASRGTTGEQYF.

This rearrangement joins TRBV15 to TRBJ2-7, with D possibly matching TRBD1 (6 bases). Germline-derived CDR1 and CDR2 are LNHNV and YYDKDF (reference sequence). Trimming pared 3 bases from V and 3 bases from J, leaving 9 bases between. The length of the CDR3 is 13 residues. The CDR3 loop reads CATSRGHGYEQYF. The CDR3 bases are TGTGCCACCAGCAGGGGACACGGCTACGAGCAGTACTTC.

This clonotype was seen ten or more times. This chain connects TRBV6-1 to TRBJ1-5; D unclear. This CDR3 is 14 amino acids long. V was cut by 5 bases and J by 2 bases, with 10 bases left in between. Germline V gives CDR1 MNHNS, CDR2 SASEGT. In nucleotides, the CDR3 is TGTGCCAGCAGTACCTGGGCAGGCAATCAGCCCCAGCATTTT. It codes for CASSTWAGNQPQHF.

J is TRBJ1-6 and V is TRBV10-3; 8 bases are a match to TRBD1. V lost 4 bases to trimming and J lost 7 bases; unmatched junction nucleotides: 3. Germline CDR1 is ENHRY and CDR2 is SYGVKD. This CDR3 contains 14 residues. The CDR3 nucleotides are TGTGCCATCAGTGCGAACAGGGGGAATTCACCCCTCCACTTT. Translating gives CAISANRGNSPLHF.

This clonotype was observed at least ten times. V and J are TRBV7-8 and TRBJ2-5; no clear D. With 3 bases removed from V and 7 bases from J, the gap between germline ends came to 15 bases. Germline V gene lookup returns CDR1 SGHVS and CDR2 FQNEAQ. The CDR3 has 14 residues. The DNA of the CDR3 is TGTGCCAGCAGCTTTTTGTCTTCGTTCGGGACCCAGTACTTC. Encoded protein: CASSFLSSFGTQYF.

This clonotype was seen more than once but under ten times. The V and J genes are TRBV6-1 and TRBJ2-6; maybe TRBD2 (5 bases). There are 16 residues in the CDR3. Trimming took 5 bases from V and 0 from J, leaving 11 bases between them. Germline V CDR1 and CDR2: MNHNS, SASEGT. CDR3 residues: CASSKDFNSGANVLTF. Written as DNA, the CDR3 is TGTGCCAGCAGTAAGGACTTCAACTCTGGGGCCAACGTCCTGACTTTC.

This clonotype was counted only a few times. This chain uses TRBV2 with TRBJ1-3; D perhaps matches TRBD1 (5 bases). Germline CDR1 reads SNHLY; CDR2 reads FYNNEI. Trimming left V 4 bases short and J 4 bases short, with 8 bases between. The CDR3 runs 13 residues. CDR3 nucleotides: TGTGCCAGCAGTGCAGGGCTCGGAAACACCATATATTTT. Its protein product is CASSAGLGNTIYF. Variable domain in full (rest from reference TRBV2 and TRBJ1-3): EPEVTQTPSHQVTQMGQEVILRCVPISNHLYFYWYRQILGQKVEFLVSFYNNEISEKSEIFDDQFSVERPDGSNFTLKIRSTKLEDSAMYFCASSAGLGNTIYFGEGSWLTVV.

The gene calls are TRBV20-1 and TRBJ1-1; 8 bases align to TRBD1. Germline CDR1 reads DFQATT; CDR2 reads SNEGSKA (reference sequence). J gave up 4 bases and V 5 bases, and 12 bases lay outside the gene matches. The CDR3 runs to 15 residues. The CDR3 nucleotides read TGCAGTGCTGGCCGATCGGAGACAGGGGCCACTGAAGCTTTCTTT. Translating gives CSAGRSETGATEAFF.

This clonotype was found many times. The CDR3 loop is CASGSDMGRTTGELFF. DNA for the CDR3: TGTGCTAGTGGTTCGGACATGGGACGGACCACCGGGGAGCTGTTTTTT. The rearrangement links TRBV12-5 to TRBJ2-2; D may be TRBD1 or TRBD2 (5 bases each). Germline CDR1 reads LGHNT; CDR2 reads FRNRAP. The CDR3 consists of 16 residues. V shed 4 bases and J shed 4 bases, with 16 bases lying between them.

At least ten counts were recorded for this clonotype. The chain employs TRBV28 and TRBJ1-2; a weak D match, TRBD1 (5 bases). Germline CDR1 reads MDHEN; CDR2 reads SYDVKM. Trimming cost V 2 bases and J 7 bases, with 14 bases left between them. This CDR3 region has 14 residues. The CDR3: CASSLGGTRVGYTF. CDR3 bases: TGTGCCAGCAGTTTAGGGGGGACGAGAGTTGGCTACACCTTC.

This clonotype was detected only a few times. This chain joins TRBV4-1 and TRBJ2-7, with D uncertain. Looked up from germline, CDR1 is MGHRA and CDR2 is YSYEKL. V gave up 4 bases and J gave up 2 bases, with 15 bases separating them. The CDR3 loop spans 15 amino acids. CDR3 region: CASSPEADATYEQYF. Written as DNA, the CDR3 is TGCGCCAGCAGCCCCGAAGCTGACGCTACCTACGAGCAGTACTTC.

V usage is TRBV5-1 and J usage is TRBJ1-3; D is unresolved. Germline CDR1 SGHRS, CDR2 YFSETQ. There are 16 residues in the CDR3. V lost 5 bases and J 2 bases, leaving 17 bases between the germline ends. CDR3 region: CASSFQPGRAGNTIYF. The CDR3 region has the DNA TGCGCCAGCAGTTTTCAACCCGGGAGAGCTGGAAACACCATATATTTT.

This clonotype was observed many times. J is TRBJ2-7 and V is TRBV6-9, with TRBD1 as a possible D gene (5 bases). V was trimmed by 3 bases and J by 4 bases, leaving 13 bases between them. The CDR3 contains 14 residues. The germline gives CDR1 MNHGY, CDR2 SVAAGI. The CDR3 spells CASSYAQGGYEQYF. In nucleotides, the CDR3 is TGTGCCAGCAGTTACGCCCAGGGTGGGTACGAGCAGTACTTC.

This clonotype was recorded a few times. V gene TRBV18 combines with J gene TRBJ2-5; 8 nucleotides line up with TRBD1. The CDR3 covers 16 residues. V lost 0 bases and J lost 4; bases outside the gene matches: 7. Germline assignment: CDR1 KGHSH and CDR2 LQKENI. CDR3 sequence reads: CASSPPDRVSGETQYF. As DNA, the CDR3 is TGTGCCAGCTCACCACCGGACAGGGTCTCCGGAGAGACCCAGTACTTC.

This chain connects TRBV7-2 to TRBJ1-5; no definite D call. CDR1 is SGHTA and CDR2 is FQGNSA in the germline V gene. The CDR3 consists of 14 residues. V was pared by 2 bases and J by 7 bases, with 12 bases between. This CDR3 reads CASSLWEKNQPQHF. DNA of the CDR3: TGTGCCAGCAGCTTATGGGAAAAGAACCAGCCCCAGCATTTT. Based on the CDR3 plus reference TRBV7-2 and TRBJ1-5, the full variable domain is GAGVSQSPSNKVTEKGKDVELRCDPISGHTALYWYRQSLGQGLEFLIYFQGNSAPDKSGLPSDRFSAERTGGSVSTLTIQRTQQEDSAVYLCASSLWEKNQPQHFGDGTRLSIL.

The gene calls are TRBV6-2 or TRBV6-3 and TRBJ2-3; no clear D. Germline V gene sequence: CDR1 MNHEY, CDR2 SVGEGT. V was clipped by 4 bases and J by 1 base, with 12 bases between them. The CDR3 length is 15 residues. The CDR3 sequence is CASSFAAPRTDTQYF. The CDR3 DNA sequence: TGTGCCAGCAGTTTCGCCGCGCCCCGCACAGATACGCAGTATTTT.

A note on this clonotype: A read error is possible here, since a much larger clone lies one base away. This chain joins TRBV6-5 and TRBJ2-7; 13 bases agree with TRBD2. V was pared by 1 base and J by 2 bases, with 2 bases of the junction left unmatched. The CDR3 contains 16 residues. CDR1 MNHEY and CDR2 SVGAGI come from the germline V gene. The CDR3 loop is CASSYLLAGGAYEQYF. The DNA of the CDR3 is TGTGCCAGCAGTTACTTACTAGCGGGAGGGGCCTACGAGCAGTACTTC.

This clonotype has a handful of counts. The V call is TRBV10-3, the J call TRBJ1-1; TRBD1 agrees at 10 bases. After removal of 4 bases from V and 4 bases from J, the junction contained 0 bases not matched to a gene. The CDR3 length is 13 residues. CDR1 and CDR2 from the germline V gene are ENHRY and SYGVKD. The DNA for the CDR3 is TGTGCCATCAGTGGGGACAGGGGCACTGAAGCTTTCTTT. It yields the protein CAISGDRGTEAFF.

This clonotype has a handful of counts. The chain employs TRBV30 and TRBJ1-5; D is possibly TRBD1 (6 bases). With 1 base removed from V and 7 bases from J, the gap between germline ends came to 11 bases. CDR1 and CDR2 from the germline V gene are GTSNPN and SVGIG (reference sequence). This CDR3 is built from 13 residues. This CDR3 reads CAWSATGYQPQHF. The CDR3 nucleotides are TGTGCCTGGAGTGCAACAGGGTACCAGCCCCAGCATTTT. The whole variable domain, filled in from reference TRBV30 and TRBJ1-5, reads SQTIHQWPATLVQPVGSPLSLECTVEGTSNPNLYWYRQAAGRGLQLLFYSVGIGQISSEVPQNLSASRPQDRQFILSSKKLLLSDSGFYLCAWSATGYQPQHFGDGTRLSIL.

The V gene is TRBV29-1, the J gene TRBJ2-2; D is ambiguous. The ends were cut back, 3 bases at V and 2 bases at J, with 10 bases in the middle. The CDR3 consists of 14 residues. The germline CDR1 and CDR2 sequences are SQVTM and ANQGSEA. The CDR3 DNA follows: TGCAGCGTTGAGGTTGCGGCTAACACCGGGGAGCTGTTTTTT. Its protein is CSVEVAANTGELFF.

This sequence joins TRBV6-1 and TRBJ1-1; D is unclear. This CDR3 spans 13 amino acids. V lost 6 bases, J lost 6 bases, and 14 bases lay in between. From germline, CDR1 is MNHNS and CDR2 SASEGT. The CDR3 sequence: CASRDSREAEAFF. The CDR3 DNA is TGTGCCAGCAGAGACTCCCGAGAAGCTGAAGCTTTCTTT.

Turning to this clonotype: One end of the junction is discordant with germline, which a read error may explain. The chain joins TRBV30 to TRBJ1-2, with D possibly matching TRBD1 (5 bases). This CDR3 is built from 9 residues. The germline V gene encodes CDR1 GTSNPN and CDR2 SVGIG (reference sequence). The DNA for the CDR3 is TGTGTCTGGGACTCTGGCTACACCTTC. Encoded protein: CVWDSGYTF. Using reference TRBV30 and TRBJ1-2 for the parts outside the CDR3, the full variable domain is SQTIHQWPATLVQPVGSPLSLECTVEGTSNPNLYWYRQAAGRGLQLLFYSVGIGQISSEVPQNLSASRPQDRQFILSSKKLLLSDSGFYLCVWDSGYTFGSGTRLTVV.

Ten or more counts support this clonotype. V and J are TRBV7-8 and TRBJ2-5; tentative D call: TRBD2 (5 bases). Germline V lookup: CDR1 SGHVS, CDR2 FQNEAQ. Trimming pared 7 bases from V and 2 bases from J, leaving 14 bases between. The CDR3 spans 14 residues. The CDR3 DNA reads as TGTGCCAGCACCCCCTCGACGGGACAAGAGACCCAGTACTTC. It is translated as CASTPSTGQETQYF.

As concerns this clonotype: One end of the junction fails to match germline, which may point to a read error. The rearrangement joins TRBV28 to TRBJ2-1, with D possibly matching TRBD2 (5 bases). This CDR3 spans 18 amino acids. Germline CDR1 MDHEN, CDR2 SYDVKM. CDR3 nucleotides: TGCGCCAGCAGTTTTTTGCTGCGGAGGCGCAGCTCCTACAATGAGCAGTTCTTC. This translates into CASSFLLRRRSSYNEQFF.

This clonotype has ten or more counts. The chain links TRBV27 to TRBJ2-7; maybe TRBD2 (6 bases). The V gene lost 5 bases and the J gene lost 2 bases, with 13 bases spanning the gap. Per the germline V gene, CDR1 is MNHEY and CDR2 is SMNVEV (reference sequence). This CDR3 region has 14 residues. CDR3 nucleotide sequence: TGTGCCAGCAGTCTAGGAGGGTTCGCCTACGAGCAGTACTTC. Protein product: CASSLGGFAYEQYF.

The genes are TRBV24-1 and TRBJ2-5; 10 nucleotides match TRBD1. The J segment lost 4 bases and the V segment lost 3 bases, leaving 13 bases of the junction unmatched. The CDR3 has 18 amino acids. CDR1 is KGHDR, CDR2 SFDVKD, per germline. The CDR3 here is CATSDARPDRGAGETQYF. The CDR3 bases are TGTGCCACCAGTGATGCTCGCCCGGACAGGGGGGCCGGAGAGACCCAGTACTTC.

This CDR3 reads CASSLYASSSYPGQYALGYGYTF. CDR3 DNA sequence: TGTGCCAGCAGCTTATATGCGAGCTCCTCCTACCCGGGACAGTATGCGTTGGGCTATGGCTACACCTTC. The chain is built from TRBV13 and TRBJ1-2; TRBD1 aligns across 7 bases. With 2 bases clipped from V and 4 bases from J, the junction kept 31 bases outside the gene matches. The CDR3 sequence is 23 residues long. Germline CDR1 PRHDT, CDR2 FYEKMQ (reference sequence).

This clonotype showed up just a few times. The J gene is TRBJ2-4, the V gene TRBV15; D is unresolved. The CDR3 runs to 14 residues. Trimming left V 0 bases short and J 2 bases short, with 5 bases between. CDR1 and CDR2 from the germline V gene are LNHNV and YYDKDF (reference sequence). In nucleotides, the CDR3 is TGTGCCACCAGCAGAGACAGAACCAAAAACATTCAGTACTTC. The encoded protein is CATSRDRTKNIQYF.